The 29 T cell receptor beta chains below all came from one sample that was sequenced in a study of identifying expanded T cells in peripheral blood. Generated by immunoSEQ multiplex PCR, the TCRdb table keeps only in-frame clones and is missing some. Of about 85,000 clones listed, around nine tenths were seen once; the top ten hold roughly 20%. The sequenced sample consisted of blood. The origin of the receptors is a person aged 18 to 75 in good health.

CDR3 DNA: TGTGCCAGCGGGATATACAGGGGAGTTAGAACAGATACGCAGTATTTT. Translation gives CASGIYRGVRTDTQYF. The chain is built from TRBV28 and TRBJ2-3, with 7 bases matching TRBD1. The CDR3 is 16 amino acids. The V segment lost 8 bases and the J segment 3 bases; nucleotides outside the gene matches: 14. CDR1 is MDHEN, CDR2 SYDVKM, per germline.

The chain recombines TRBV11-2 with TRBJ2-7; 7 bases line up with TRBD2. Germline V CDR1 and CDR2: SGHAT, FQNNGV. The ends lost 3 bases at V and 2 bases at J; junction bases unmatched: 4. The CDR3 contains 14 residues. The CDR3 coding sequence is TGTGCCAGCAGCTTCAGGACTAGGGCCTACGAGCAGTACTTC. Translating it yields CASSFRTRAYEQYF.

This chain's CDR3 is CASSYGTGTGVYEQYF. The CDR3 DNA sequence: TGTGCCAGCAGTTACGGGACCGGGACAGGGGTCTACGAGCAGTACTTC. The chain has TRBV6-5 and TRBJ2-7, with 10 bases aligning to TRBD1. Germline V gene lookup returns CDR1 MNHEY and CDR2 SVGAGI. The CDR3 loop spans 16 amino acids. The J segment lost 3 bases and the V segment lost 2 bases, leaving 7 bases of the junction unmatched.

This chain connects TRBV5-6 to TRBJ1-3; D unresolved. The CDR3 length is 16 residues. Trimming removed 2 bases from V and 4 bases from J, with 16 bases in between. Germline V CDR1 and CDR2: SGHDT, YYEEEE. CDR3: CASSFLSGVSGNTIYF. As DNA, the CDR3 is TGTGCCAGCAGCTTCCTTAGTGGGGTCTCGGGAAACACCATATATTTT.

The rearrangement links TRBV30 to TRBJ2-3; D may be TRBD2 (6 bases). The V end was cut by 4 bases, the J end by 4 bases, with 12 bases between. The CDR3 sequence is 13 residues long. CDR1 GTSNPN and CDR2 SVGIG come from the germline V gene (reference sequence). CDR3 amino acids: CAWIGGASDTQYF. The CDR3 coding sequence is TGTGCCTGGATAGGCGGGGCCTCAGATACGCAGTATTTT.

The table lists this clone with a few counts. This chain joins TRBV7-8 and TRBJ1-6, with D perhaps matching TRBD1 (5 bases). V lost 3 bases and J lost 6, with 9 bases in between. In germline, CDR1 is SGHVS, CDR2 FQNEAQ. CDR3 length equals 14 residues. Written as DNA, the CDR3 is TGTGCCAGCAGCTTCAGACAGACTAATTCACCCCTCCACTTT. Encoded protein: CASSFRQTNSPLHF.

The chain couples TRBV5-5 to TRBJ2-2, with 7 bases fitting TRBD2. The V gene's germline CDR1 is SGHKS and CDR2 YYEKEE (reference sequence). CDR3 length: 13 amino acids. J was trimmed by 8 bases and V by 7 bases; bases with no gene match: 8. DNA for the CDR3: TGTGCCAGCGAGGAGGGAGCGGGAGGGGAGCTGTTTTTT. Its translation is CASEEGAGGELFF.

This chain uses TRBV5-6 with TRBJ1-3; 9 positions match TRBD1. Germline-derived CDR1 and CDR2 are SGHDT and YYEEEE. V was pared by 3 bases and J by 7 bases, with 2 bases of the junction left unmatched. This CDR3 has 13 amino acids. CDR3 loop: CASSSGTGNTIYF. The CDR3, as DNA: TGTGCCAGCAGCTCCGGGACAGGGAACACCATATATTTT.

This sequence joins TRBV27 and TRBJ2-7, with a possible D match to TRBD1 (5 bases). There are 14 residues in the CDR3. The V gene's germline CDR1 is MNHEY and CDR2 SMNVEV (reference sequence). V gave up 5 bases and J gave up 6 bases, with 17 bases separating them. The CDR3 DNA reads as TGTGCCAGCAGTGTCAGGGCGACAGTCCTCGAGCAGTACTTC. Translation gives CASSVRATVLEQYF.

This clone has a single count. The V and J genes are TRBV18 and TRBJ2-7; D is perhaps TRBD1 (6 bases). Germline V gene sequence: CDR1 KGHSH, CDR2 LQKENI. V was pared by 3 bases and J by 9 bases, with 18 bases between. The CDR3 length is 14 residues. The CDR3 DNA reads as TGTGCCAGCTCACCCGACTTACAGGGAGCTGTGCAGTACTTC. It yields the protein CASSPDLQGAVQYF.

The CDR3 DNA reads TGTGCCAGCAGCTTAGGAGCGGGACATATCGATGGCTACACCTTC. This codes for CASSLGAGHIDGYTF. The chain couples TRBV11-2 to TRBJ1-2, with D tentatively TRBD1 (6 bases). Per the germline V gene, CDR1 is SGHAT and CDR2 is FQNNGV. This CDR3 contains 15 residues. Deletions cut 1 base from V and 6 bases from J, with 15 bases between.

CDR3 in amino acids: CASSGGLITYEQYF. CDR3 in DNA: TGTGCCAGCAGCGGAGGGTTAATTACCTACGAGCAGTACTTC. The rearrangement joins TRBV7-8 to TRBJ2-7; D is possibly TRBD2 (6 bases). The CDR3 contains 14 residues. Germline V gives CDR1 SGHVS, CDR2 FQNEAQ. V shed 5 bases and J shed 2 bases, with 13 bases lying between them. Based on the CDR3 plus reference TRBV7-8 and TRBJ2-7, the full variable domain is GAGVSQSPRYKVAKRGQDVALRCDPISGHVSLFWYQQALGQGPEFLTYFQNEAQLDKSGLPSDRFFAERPEGSVSTLKIQRTQQEDSAVYLCASSGGLITYEQYFGPGTRLTVT.

The genes are TRBV5-1 and TRBJ1-5; perhaps TRBD1 as D (5 bases). The V gene's germline CDR1 is SGHRS and CDR2 YFSETQ. V lost 4 bases, J lost 4 bases, and 15 bases lay in between. CDR3 size: 15 residues. CDR3 amino acids: CASSGGTEPNQPQHF. The CDR3 nucleotides read TGCGCCAGCAGCGGAGGGACCGAACCTAATCAGCCCCAGCATTTT.

This clone was counted once. CDR3 loop: CASSPERALREKLFF. CDR3 nucleotides: TGTGCCAGTAGTCCGGAGCGGGCCTTGAGGGAAAAACTGTTTTTT. The V gene is TRBV19, the J gene TRBJ1-4; D ambiguous. This CDR3 comprises 15 residues. Germline loops: CDR1 LNHDA, CDR2 SQIVND (reference sequence). Deletions cut 5 bases from V and 8 bases from J, with 18 bases between.

The chain combines TRBV28 with TRBJ1-2; TRBD1 matches 7 bases. V lost 6 bases and J lost 7; bases outside the gene matches: 8. The length of the CDR3 is 13 residues. From germline, CDR1 is MDHEN and CDR2 SYDVKM. CDR3 sequence: CASRQNRDSGYTF. The CDR3 DNA is TGTGCCAGCAGACAGAACAGGGACAGTGGCTACACCTTC.

The chain combines TRBV6-5 with TRBJ2-3, with D maybe TRBD2 (6 bases). This CDR3 contains 16 residues. Trimming removed 2 bases from V and 3 bases from J, with 15 bases in between. The germline V gene has CDR1 MNHEY and CDR2 SVGAGI. Written as DNA, the CDR3 is TGTGCCAGCAGTTACGATGCGGGGACCAGTACAGATACGCAGTATTTT. Translated, it gives CASSYDAGTSTDTQYF.

The chain carries TRBV7-2 and TRBJ2-7; a possible D gene is TRBD2 (5 bases). Between the trimmed V and J ends, which lost 5 bases and 2 bases, there was a span of 10 bases. The germline CDR1 and CDR2 sequences are SGHTA and FQGNSA. The CDR3 length is 13 residues. The CDR3 bases are TGTGCCAGCAGCCGGGGTTTAACCTACGAGCAGTACTTC. Translation gives CASSRGLTYEQYF.

This chain joins TRBV7-7 and TRBJ1-3; maybe TRBD1 (6 bases). Germline-derived CDR1 and CDR2 are SSHAT and FNYEAQ (reference sequence). The CDR3 runs to 14 residues. V gave up 3 bases and J gave up 4 bases, with 10 bases separating them. CDR3 DNA sequence: TGTGCCAGCAGCTTGGGGACACCCGGAAACACCATATATTTT. Its protein is CASSLGTPGNTIYF.

V gene TRBV19 combines with J gene TRBJ2-1; 12 bases align to TRBD2. The V segment lost 10 bases and the J segment 10 bases; nucleotides outside the gene matches: 8. Germline CDR1 is LNHDA and CDR2 is SQIVND (reference sequence). The CDR3 length is 13 residues. CDR3 loop: CATTSGGPTEQFF. The CDR3 DNA reads TGTGCCACGACTAGCGGGGGACCCACCGAGCAGTTCTTC.

In its sample, this clone is medium-sized. Germline is not matched at one junction end, which may reflect a read error. The chain has TRBV14 and TRBJ1-2; 8 nucleotides line up with TRBD1. From germline, CDR1 is SGHDN and CDR2 FVKESK. There are 12 residues in the CDR3. This CDR3 is CASSQDRVRSAF. CDR3 DNA sequence: TGTGCCAGCAGCCAGGACAGGGTCCGCTCGGCCTTC.

V is TRBV7-8 and J is TRBJ1-1; D unclear. Germline assignment: CDR1 SGHVS and CDR2 FQNEAQ. This CDR3 has 12 residues. V was trimmed by 4 bases and J by 1 base, leaving 4 bases between them. The CDR3: CASSYRNTEAFF. The DNA for the CDR3 is TGTGCCAGCAGCTACAGGAACACTGAAGCTTTCTTT.

The chain joins TRBV25-1 to TRBJ2-7; D not resolved. Germline lookup yields CDR1 MGHDK and CDR2 SYGVNS. The germline V and J ends were trimmed by 7 bases and 0 bases, with 10 bases remaining between them. This CDR3 region has 13 residues. The chain's CDR3 is CASKGSFSYEQYF. CDR3 sequence (DNA): TGTGCCAGCAAGGGCAGCTTCTCCTACGAGCAGTACTTC.

The rearrangement joins TRBV6-5 to TRBJ1-1; D might be TRBD1 (5 bases). The V and J ends lost 4 bases and 6 bases respectively, with 12 bases between them. Germline V gene data show CDR1 as MNHEY and CDR2 as SVGAGI. The CDR3 runs 13 residues. The CDR3 here is CASSWVPRAEAFF. CDR3 bases: TGTGCCAGCAGTTGGGTTCCCAGGGCTGAAGCTTTCTTT.

The J gene is TRBJ2-7, the V gene TRBV28, with TRBD2 as a possible D gene (6 bases). Germline lookup yields CDR1 MDHEN and CDR2 SYDVKM. V was trimmed by 8 bases and J by 6 bases, leaving 17 bases between them. The CDR3 runs 13 residues. CDR3 DNA: TGTGCCAGCCGCTACCTCGCGGGGTCCGAGCAGTACTTC. Translated, it gives CASRYLAGSEQYF. Complete variable domain (other parts from reference TRBV28 and TRBJ2-7): DVKVTQSSRYLVKRTGEKVFLECVQDMDHENMFWYRQDPGLGLRLIYFSYDVKMKEKGDIPEGYSVSREKKERFSLILESASTNQTSMYLCASRYLAGSEQYFGPGTRLTVT.

The chain carries TRBV28 and TRBJ1-5, with TRBD1 as a possible D gene (5 bases). Germline V gene data show CDR1 as MDHEN and CDR2 as SYDVKM. Deletions cut 10 bases from V and 3 bases from J, with 13 bases between. The CDR3 sequence is 13 residues long. The CDR3 coding sequence is TGTGCCACCCGGGGCGGTTACAATCAGCCCCAGCATTTT. Translation gives CATRGGYNQPQHF.

The CDR3 DNA reads as TGTGCCACCTCAACCTCAGGGTCGGCTGGCTACACCTTC. Translated, it gives CATSTSGSAGYTF. This chain links TRBV6-1 with TRBJ1-2, with a tentative D call TRBD1 (5 bases). V was trimmed by 10 bases and J by 7 bases, leaving 19 bases between them. The germline V gene encodes CDR1 MNHNS and CDR2 SASEGT. The CDR3 is 13 amino acids.

A single count supports this clone. This chain links TRBV5-1 with TRBJ2-5; D remains ambiguous. The germline CDR1 and CDR2 sequences are SGHRS and YFSETQ. There are 13 residues in the CDR3. V dropped 0 bases and J dropped 3 bases, with 6 bases sitting between them. In nucleotides, the CDR3 is TGCGCCAGCAGCTTGGGGTCTAAAGAGACCCAGTACTTC. Translation gives CASSLGSKETQYF. The full variable domain, in which reference TRBV5-1 and TRBJ2-5 provide the parts outside the CDR3, is KAGVTQTPRYLIKTRGQQVTLSCSPISGHRSVSWYQQTPGQGLQFLFEYFSETQRNKGNFPGRFSGRQFSNSRSEMNVSTLELGDSALYLCASSLGSKETQYFGPGTRLLVL.

The V gene is TRBV18, the J gene TRBJ1-2; D is unresolved. The CDR3 is made up of 13 amino acids. Germline V CDR1 and CDR2: KGHSH, LQKENI. V lost 5 bases and J lost 5, with 12 bases in between. The CDR3 DNA reads TGTGCCAGCTCAACCGACGGTGATTATGGCTACACCTTC. It translates to CASSTDGDYGYTF.

The rearrangement links TRBV6-1 to TRBJ1-3, with D perhaps TRBD1 (5 bases). Trimming shortened V by 6 bases and J by 7 bases, and 16 bases separated the two germline ends. Germline assignment: CDR1 MNHNS and CDR2 SASEGT. CDR3 size: 14 residues. CDR3 protein: CASSPRGLGNTIYF. CDR3 DNA: TGTGCCAGCAGCCCGCGGGGACTCGGGAACACCATATATTTT.